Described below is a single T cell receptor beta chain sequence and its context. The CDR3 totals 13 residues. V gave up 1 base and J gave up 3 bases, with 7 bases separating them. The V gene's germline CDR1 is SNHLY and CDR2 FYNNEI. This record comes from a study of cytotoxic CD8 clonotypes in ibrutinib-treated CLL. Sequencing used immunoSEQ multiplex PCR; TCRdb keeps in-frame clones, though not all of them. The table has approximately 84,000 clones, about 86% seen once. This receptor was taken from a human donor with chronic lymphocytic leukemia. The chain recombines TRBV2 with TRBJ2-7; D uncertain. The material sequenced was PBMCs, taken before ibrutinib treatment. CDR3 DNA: TGTGCCAGCAGTGAAGATTCCCTCTACGAGCAGTACTTC. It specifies CASSEDSLYEQYF.